One and the same sample provided the 2 T cell receptor beta chains below, sequenced in a study of blood T cells in healthy people across ages (dated by TCRdb to 2015 to 2017). Library generation was performed with 5' RACE. Sequencing was carried out with an Illumina HiSeq 2500. A second PCR of about 6 to 11 cycles was performed with a sample-barcoded 5' primer and a J-beta primer mix. The public sequencing data were trimmed at Q25 with fastp and processed into clonotypes with MiXCR by TCRdb, which kept only in-frame beta chains. Merged by CDR3 protein, the rows form single entries marked with the most common genes and DNA. This sample lists some 1.5 million distinct CDR3 sequences; roughly 43% were detected once. Over 3.5% of the sample comes from the top ten. The material sequenced was blood. Every receptor here comes from a woman aged 18 to 35 in good health.

This clonotype has more than one count but fewer than ten. The rearrangement uses TRBV12-3 or TRBV12-4 and TRBJ1-1, with 8 positions matching TRBD1. The CDR3 runs 17 residues. J gave up 0 bases and V 4 bases, and 10 bases lay outside the gene matches. The CDR3: CASSSIQGGYLNTEAFF. The DNA of the CDR3 is TGTGCCAGCAGTTCCATACAGGGGGGGTATCTGAACACTGAAGCTTTCTTT.

This sequence joins TRBV20-1 and TRBJ2-1; perhaps TRBD1 as D (5 bases). Germline values: CDR1 DFQATT, CDR2 SNEGSKA (reference sequence). The CDR3 consists of 15 residues. V lost 4 bases to trimming and J lost 4 bases, with 17 bases between them. The DNA of the CDR3 is TGCAGTGCTACTACTGACAGCGACGGATACAATGAGCAGTTCTTC. Translated: CSATTDSDGYNEQFF.